The rows below give T cell receptor beta chains drawn from one sample of a study of T cells expressing NK-cell markers. TCRdb re-called the 5' RACE reads and shows each CDR3 protein once, DNA omitted. The ten top clones account for under 4.5%, within a sample of a few hundred thousand distinct CDR3 sequences. The sample was blood T cells: a sorted CD56 or NKG2C T cell subset, CD4+ or CD8+ T cells, or bulk PBMC T cells (not recorded which). The receptors here all came from a man younger than 35 in good health. CDR3s include the opening cysteine and the closing phenylalanine or tryptophan. Each record gives: CDR3 length, V gene, J gene, CDR3 protein.

>12|TRBV20-1|TRBJ1-2
CSAYRGDYGYTF
>14|TRBV18|TRBJ1-1
CASSPSGEGSEAFF
>17|TRBV7-7|TRBJ2-2
CASSFGASNANTGELFF
>14|TRBV4-3|TRBJ2-3
CASARAAFTDTQYF
>11|TRBV20-1|TRBJ1-1
CSAPNMEEAFF
>15|TRBV6-4|TRBJ2-5
CASSMTSGAQETQYF
>13|TRBV20-1|TRBJ2-1
CSARAGQYNEQFF
>16|TRBV28|TRBJ2-1
CASSLFAGGGDNEQFF
>16|TRBV5-1|TRBJ2-1
CASSFGRGRPYNEQFF
>16|TRBV7-3|TRBJ2-2
CASSYSLSRDTGELFF
>14|TRBV12-3/TRBV12-4|TRBJ1-1
CASSGQGGSTEAFF
>16|TRBV7-2|TRBJ2-1
CASRNTIGSNYNEQFF
>15|TRBV6-1|TRBJ1-3
CASRVDSHSGNTIYF
>19|TRBV11-1|TRBJ2-2
CASSSGTSGRTPNTGELFF
>20|TRBV11-2|TRBJ2-2
CASSVGGDEARGPNTGELFF
>14|TRBV12-3/TRBV12-4|TRBJ2-1
CASSGLVEGDEQFF
>15|TRBV9|TRBJ2-1
CASSGPVSSYNEQFF
>16|TRBV6-5|TRBJ2-1
CASSFPGGAGDGEQFF
>14|TRBV2|TRBJ2-1
CASSERALYNEQFF
>14|TRBV20-1|TRBJ1-5
CSASGQVPQQPQHF
>14|TRBV5-1|TRBJ1-1
CASSGNRRGTEAFF
>14|TRBV3-1|TRBJ2-5
CASSHITGGATQYF
>14|TRBV21-1|TRBJ1-2
CASSKRTAEFGYTF
>16|TRBV28|TRBJ2-1
CASSSPRGGGYNEQFF
>12|TRBV20-1|TRBJ2-2
CSAPLGTGELFF
>14|TRBV7-2|TRBJ2-3
CASSSIAGPRPPYF
>15|TRBV6-1|TRBJ2-4
CASSKQGARLGIQYF